This T cell receptor beta chain comes out of a study of T cell changes during pregnancy in multiple sclerosis. Here immunoSEQ multiplex PCR was the method, and the copy in TCRdb shows in-frame clones only, minus some. The sample holds about 70,000 clones, approximately 94% seen once. The source of this sequence is a female donor in good health, enrolled as a control in a pregnancy study. The sample in question was peripheral blood, obtained in the second trimester of pregnancy.

The CDR3 protein is CASSQSGGGTDTQYF. The CDR3 bases are TGTGCCAGCAGCCAATCGGGGGGCGGAACAGATACGCAGTATTTT. The V call is TRBV13, the J call TRBJ2-3; tentative D call: TRBD2 (7 bases). The CDR3 contains 15 residues. Germline V CDR1 and CDR2: PRHDT, FYEKMQ (reference sequence). The V gene lost 5 bases and the J gene lost 3 bases, with 15 bases spanning the gap.